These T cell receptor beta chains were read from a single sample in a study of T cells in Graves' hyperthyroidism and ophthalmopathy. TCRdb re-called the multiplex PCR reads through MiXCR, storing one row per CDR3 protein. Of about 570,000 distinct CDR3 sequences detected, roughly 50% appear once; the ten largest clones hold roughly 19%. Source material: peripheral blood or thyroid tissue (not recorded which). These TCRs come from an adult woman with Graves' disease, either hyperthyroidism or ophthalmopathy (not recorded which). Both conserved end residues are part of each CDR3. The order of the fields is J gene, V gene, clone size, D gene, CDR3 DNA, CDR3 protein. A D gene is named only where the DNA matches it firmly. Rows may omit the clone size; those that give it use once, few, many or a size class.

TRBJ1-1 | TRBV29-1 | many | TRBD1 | TGCAGCGTGGGTTGGACAGGAGGCACTGAAGCTTTCTTT | CSVGWTGGTEAFF
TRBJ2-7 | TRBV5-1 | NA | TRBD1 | TGCGCCAGCAGCAACCGACAGGGGGCCATCGAGCAGTACTTC | CASSNRQGAIEQYF
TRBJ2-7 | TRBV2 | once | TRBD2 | TGTGCCAGCAGTTCCCCGGGACTAGTGGGGGTCGAGCAGTACTTC | CASSSPGLVGVEQYF
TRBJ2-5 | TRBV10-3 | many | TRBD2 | TGTGCCAGCGGGGGGATCGGAGAGACCCAGTACTTC | CASGGIGETQYF
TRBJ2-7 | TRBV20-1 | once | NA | TGCAGTGCTAGAGGGGTAGGGTTGTACGAGCAGTACTTC | CSARGVGLYEQYF
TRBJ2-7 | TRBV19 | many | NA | TGTGCCAGTAGCCGAGGGGGAGTAACCTACGAGCAGTACTTC | CASSRGGVTYEQYF
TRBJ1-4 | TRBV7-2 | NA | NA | TGTGCCAGCAGCCCCCGTGCGGGTAAGGGAGGCATGGAGGGAAAACTGTTTTTT | CASSPRAGKGGMEGKLFF
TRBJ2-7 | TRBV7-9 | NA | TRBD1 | TGTGCCAGCCGACAGGGGAACTACGAGCAGTACTTC | CASRQGNYEQYF
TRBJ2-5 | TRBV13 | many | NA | TGTGCCAGCAGCCCGGGACGGAGCGACCAAGAGACCCAGTACTTC | CASSPGRSDQETQYF
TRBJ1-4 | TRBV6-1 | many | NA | TGTGCCAGCAGTCTCTATCGAAAACTGTTTTTT | CASSLYRKLFF
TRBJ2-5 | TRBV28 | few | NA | TGTGCCACCACGTCAGGGGGGAGGCAAGAGACCCAGTACTTC | CATTSGGRQETQYF
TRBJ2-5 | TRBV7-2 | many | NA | TGTGCCAGCACCCTTAGACAGGGAGGGACCCAGTACTTC | CASTLRQGGTQYF
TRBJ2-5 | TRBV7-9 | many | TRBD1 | TGTGCCAGCAGCTCCCAGGGGGCCCAGGAGACCCAGTACTTC | CASSSQGAQETQYF
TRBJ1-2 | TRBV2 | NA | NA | TGTGCCAGCAGCCATGGCTACACCTTC | CASSHGYTF
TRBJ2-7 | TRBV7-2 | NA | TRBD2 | TGTGCCAGCAGTTCCCCTAGCGGGAGCTCCTACGAGCAGTACTTC | CASSSPSGSSYEQYF
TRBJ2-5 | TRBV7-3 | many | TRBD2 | TGTGCCAGCAGCTTAGGACTAGCGGGAGGCATCGGGGAGACCCAGTACTTC | CASSLGLAGGIGETQYF
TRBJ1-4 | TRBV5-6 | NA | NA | TGTGCCAGCAGCTTGGCTTCGGGAGACGATGAAAAACTGTTTTTT | CASSLASGDDEKLFF
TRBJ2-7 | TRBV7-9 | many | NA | TGTGCCAGCAGCCAGCCGCCTGACGACAGCTCCTACGAGCAGTACTTC | CASSQPPDDSSYEQYF
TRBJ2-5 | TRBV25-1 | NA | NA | TGTGCCTGCAGTGCTACTGGTAACCAAGAGACCCAGTACTTC | CACSATGNQETQYF
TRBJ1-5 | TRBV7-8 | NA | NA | TGTGCCAGCAGCGGCCGGGCATACCAGCCCCAGCATTTT | CASSGRAYQPQHF
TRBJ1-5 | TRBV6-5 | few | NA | TGTGCCAGCAGCCTCGGGGGATTCGATAATCAGCCCCAGCATTTT | CASSLGGFDNQPQHF
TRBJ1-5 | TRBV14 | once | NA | TGTGCCAGCAGCTTTACTGACCGGGGTCCCCAGCATTTT | CASSFTDRGPQHF
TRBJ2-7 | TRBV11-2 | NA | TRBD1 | TGTGCCAGCAGCTCCCGGGACAGTCGATCCTACGAGCAGTACTTC | CASSSRDSRSYEQYF
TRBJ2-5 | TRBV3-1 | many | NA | TGTGCCAGCAGCCCTGGGACTTTCCAAGAGACCCAGTACTTC | CASSPGTFQETQYF
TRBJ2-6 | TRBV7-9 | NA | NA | TGTGCCAGCAGCACCCACCACGACAGGACCCGACCGTCTGGGGCCAACGTCCTGACTTTC | CASSTHHDRTRPSGANVLTF
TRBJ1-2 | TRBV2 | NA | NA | TGTGCCAGCACCCAGGGGAACTATGGCTACACCTTC | CASTQGNYGYTF
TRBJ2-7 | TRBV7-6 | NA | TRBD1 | TGTGCCAGCACCGTTGAGGGGGCAAAGTACGAGCAGTACTTC | CASTVEGAKYEQYF
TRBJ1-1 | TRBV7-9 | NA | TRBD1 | TGTGCCAGCAGCGGAGGGGGCTGGGGGTCAGCTTTCTTT | CASSGGGWGSAFF
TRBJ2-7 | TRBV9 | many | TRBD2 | TGTGCCAGCAGCGTGGGACTAGCGGCGACCTACGAGCAGTACTTC | CASSVGLAATYEQYF
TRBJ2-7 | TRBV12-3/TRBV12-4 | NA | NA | TGTGCCAGCAGCCAGGACAGTCTCTCCTACGAGCAGTACTTC | CASSQDSLSYEQYF
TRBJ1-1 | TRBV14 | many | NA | TGTGCCAGCAGCCCTCGCGGGGACTGGGCCCTTGGTGGCACTGAAGCTTTCTTT | CASSPRGDWALGGTEAFF
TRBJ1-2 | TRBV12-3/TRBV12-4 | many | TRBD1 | TGTGCCAGCAGGGGGACAGAAGATGGCTACACCTTC | CASRGTEDGYTF
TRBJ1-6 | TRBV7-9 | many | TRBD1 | TGTGCCAGCAGCTACCGACAGGGAAGGTCACCCCTCCACTTT | CASSYRQGRSPLHF
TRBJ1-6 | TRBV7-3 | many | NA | TGTGCCAGCAGCTTAAGACGGCGATCACCCCTCCACTTT | CASSLRRRSPLHF
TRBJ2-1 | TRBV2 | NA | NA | TGTGCCACCAAAGGGAATGAGCAGTTCTTC | CATKGNEQFF
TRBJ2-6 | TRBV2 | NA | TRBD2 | TGTGCCAGCACCGAGGGAGGGACTGGGGCCAACGTCCTGACTTTC | CASTEGGTGANVLTF
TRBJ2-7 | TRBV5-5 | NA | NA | TGTGCCAGCACCCGGGAGAGGGTATCCCACGAGCAGTACTTC | CASTRERVSHEQYF
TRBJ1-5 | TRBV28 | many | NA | TGTGCCAGCAGTCCAGGAGATCGTCAGCCCCAGCATTTT | CASSPGDRQPQHF
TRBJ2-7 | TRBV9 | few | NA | TGTGCCAGCAGCCCGCACGAGCAGTACTTC | CASSPHEQYF
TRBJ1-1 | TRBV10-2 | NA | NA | TGCGCCAGCAGTGAGTCCGGGCAGGGGCGCGCTTTCTTT | CASSESGQGRAFF
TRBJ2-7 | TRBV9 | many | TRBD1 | TGTGCCAGCAGCCCCTGGGACAGCCGTGCCTACGAGCAGTACTTC | CASSPWDSRAYEQYF
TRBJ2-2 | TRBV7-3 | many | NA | TGTGCCAGCAGCCGAGGCCCCCCGGTCGGGACCGGGGAGCTGTTTTTT | CASSRGPPVGTGELFF
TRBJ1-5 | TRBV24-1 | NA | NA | TGTGCCACCAGTGATCCCGGGACGTTTAAAGAGACCCAGCATTTT | CATSDPGTFKETQHF